This record looks at one TCR beta chain sequence and its context. V lost 9 bases and J 5 bases, leaving 17 bases between the germline ends. This CDR3 region has 13 residues. The germline V gene has CDR1 LNHNV and CDR2 YYDKDF (reference sequence). This record comes from a study of T cells after somatic rescue of genetic block. Here immunoSEQ multiplex PCR was the method, and the copy in TCRdb shows in-frame clones only, minus some. The profile shows roughly 110,000 clones, over 80% of them singletons. The V gene is TRBV15, the J gene TRBJ2-7; no firm D call. Sequencing was done on a sample of peripheral blood mononuclear cells (PBMCs). The sequence was collected from a woman in her late teens or twenties. The CDR3: CATKGRANDEQYF. CDR3 in DNA: TGTGCCACTAAAGGACGGGCGAACGACGAGCAGTACTTC.